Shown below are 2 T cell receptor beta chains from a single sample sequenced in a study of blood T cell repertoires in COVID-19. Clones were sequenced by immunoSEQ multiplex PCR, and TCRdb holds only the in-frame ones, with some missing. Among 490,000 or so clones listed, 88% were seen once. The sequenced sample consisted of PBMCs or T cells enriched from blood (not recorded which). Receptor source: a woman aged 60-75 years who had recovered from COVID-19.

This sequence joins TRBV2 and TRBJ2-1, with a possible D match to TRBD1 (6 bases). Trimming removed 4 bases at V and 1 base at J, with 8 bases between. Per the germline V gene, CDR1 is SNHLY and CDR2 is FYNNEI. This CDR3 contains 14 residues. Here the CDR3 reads CASSAGTSYNEQFF. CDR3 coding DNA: TGTGCCAGCAGTGCCGGGACATCCTACAATGAGCAGTTCTTC.

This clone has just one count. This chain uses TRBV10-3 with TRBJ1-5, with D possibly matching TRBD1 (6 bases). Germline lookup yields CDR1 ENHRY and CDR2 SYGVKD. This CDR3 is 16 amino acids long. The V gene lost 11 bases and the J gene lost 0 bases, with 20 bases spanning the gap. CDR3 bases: TGTGCCGCTGCGTCGGGGGGGCCTTATAGCAATCAGCCCCAGCATTTT. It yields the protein CAAASGGPYSNQPQHF.